These T cell receptor beta chains were read from a single sample in a study of tumour-infiltrating T cells in Burkitt lymphoma. Sequencing used immunoSEQ multiplex PCR; TCRdb keeps in-frame clones, though not all of them. The sample yields 3,500 to 4,000 clones, 15% to 20% seen once. The source material was tumor tissue. These receptors were obtained from a human donor with Burkitt lymphoma. CDR3s include the opening cysteine and the closing phenylalanine or tryptophan. The D gene is left open where the match is weak. Some rows have no size entry. The others give once, few or many, or a class for an expanded clone.

j_call	v_call	d_call	clone_size	cdr3_aa	cdr3_nt
TRBJ2-1	TRBV19	NA	few	CASSIVVGGEQFF	TGTGCCAGTAGTATAGTGGTCGGTGGTGAGCAGTTCTTC
TRBJ2-3	TRBV7-7	TRBD2	NA	CASSPTSGRTTDTQYF	TGTGCCAGCAGCCCGACTAGCGGGAGAACAACAGATACGCAGTATTTT
TRBJ2-3	TRBV7-2	NA	few	CASSLMGSADTQYF	TGTGCCAGCAGCTTAATGGGGAGCGCAGATACGCAGTATTTT
TRBJ2-7	TRBV7-2	NA	NA	CASSLMAGITYEQYF	TGTGCCAGCAGCTTAATGGCAGGGATTACCTACGAGCAGTACTTC
TRBJ2-1	TRBV7-3	TRBD2	NA	CASSAHRDYNNEQFF	TGTGCCAGCAGCGCACACCGGGACTATAACAATGAGCAGTTCTTC
TRBJ2-7	TRBV5-3	NA	NA	CARSFSQEVERGEQYF	TGTGCCAGAAGCTTCTCCCAGGAGGTGGAGAGGGGCGAGCAGTACTTC
TRBJ2-2	TRBV11-2	NA	few	CASSVQGNTGELFF	TGTGCCAGCAGCGTCCAGGGGAACACCGGGGAGCTGTTTTTT
TRBJ1-1	TRBV5-5	NA	few	CASSWGTEAFF	TGTGCCAGCAGCTGGGGCACTGAAGCTTTCTTT
TRBJ2-3	TRBV7-2	NA	few	CASRPSGTADTQYF	TGTGCCAGCAGACCCAGCGGGACAGCAGATACGCAGTATTTT
TRBJ2-3	TRBV7-2	NA	few	CASSLRVGTQYF	TGTGCCAGCAGCTTAAGGGTGGGTACGCAGTATTTT
TRBJ1-5	TRBV7-9	NA	NA	CASSPSGYQPQHF	TGTGCCAGCAGCCCATCGGGTTATCAGCCCCAGCATTTT
TRBJ1-1	TRBV15	NA	NA	CATSRDRVDFGAFF	TGTGCCACCAGCAGAGATCGGGTGGATTTTGGAGCTTTCTTT
TRBJ1-1	TRBV7-9	TRBD1	few	CASSSLAGGIRTEAFF	TGTGCCAGCAGCTCCCTGGCAGGGGGCATTAGAACTGAAGCTTTCTTT
TRBJ1-1	TRBV4-2	NA	few	CASSHLTEAFF	TGTGCCAGCAGCCACTTAACTGAAGCTTTCTTT
TRBJ2-1	TRBV14	NA	few	CASKRTADGGNEQFF	TGTGCCAGCAAGCGGACGGCCGATGGTGGCAATGAGCAGTTCTTC
TRBJ1-4	TRBV28	NA	NA	CASSHRAVDEKLFF	TGTGCCAGCAGTCATCGGGCTGTGGATGAAAAACTGTTTTTT
TRBJ1-1	TRBV13	NA	few	CASSLARNTEAFF	TGTGCCAGCAGCTTAGCACGGAACACTGAAGCTTTCTTT
TRBJ1-3	TRBV7-2	TRBD1	NA	CASSNHRGSGNTIYF	TGTGCCAGCAGCAACCACAGGGGATCTGGAAACACCATATATTTT
TRBJ1-1	TRBV13	NA	few	CASSLSYAEAFF	TGTGCCAGCAGCTTATCTTACGCTGAAGCTTTCTTT
TRBJ1-5	TRBV9	NA	few	CASSPGQYNQPQHF	TGTGCCAGCAGCCCCGGACAATACAATCAGCCCCAGCATTTT
TRBJ1-2	TRBV4-2	NA	few	CASSQDSRTARGYTF	TGTGCCAGCAGCCAAGATTCCAGGACGGCGCGGGGCTACACCTTC
TRBJ1-3	TRBV19	NA	NA	CASHDLSDLGNTIYF	TGTGCCAGCCACGACTTATCGGACCTCGGAAACACCATATATTTT
TRBJ2-1	TRBV4-2	NA	few	CASGVESEQFF	TGTGCCAGCGGGGTGGAATCTGAGCAGTTCTTC
TRBJ1-1	TRBV6-1	NA	NA	CASSDPGRGIAAFF	TGTGCCAGCAGTGATCCCGGACGGGGAATTGCGGCTTTCTTT
TRBJ2-7	TRBV11-2	NA	NA	CASSGRQSEQYF	TGTGCCAGCAGCGGACGACAGTCCGAGCAGTACTTC
TRBJ2-1	TRBV27	NA	NA	CASSFSTDEQFF	TGTGCCAGCAGTTTTTCGACTGATGAGCAGTTCTTC
TRBJ1-3	TRBV7-2	NA	few	CASSLGIQNIRNTIYF	TGTGCCAGCAGCTTAGGGATACAGAACATCCGGAACACCATATATTTT
TRBJ2-7	TRBV7-6	NA	NA	CASSFGSIREAPKSQYF	TGTGCCAGCAGCTTCGGCTCTATAAGGGAGGCCCCCAAGTCGCAGTACTTC
TRBJ2-5	TRBV7-8	TRBD2	NA	CASSWLADYQETQYF	TGTGCCAGCAGCTGGCTAGCGGATTATCAAGAGACCCAGTACTTC
TRBJ1-5	TRBV7-9	NA	NA	CASSLLPDQPQHF	TGTGCCAGCAGCCTACTACCCGATCAGCCCCAGCATTTT
TRBJ1-2	TRBV11-2	NA	NA	CASSLELYGYTF	TGTGCCAGCAGCTTAGAGCTGTATGGCTACACCTTC
TRBJ1-2	TRBV5-1	TRBD1	once	CASSLGQGAFEGYTF	TGCGCCAGCAGCTTGGGACAGGGGGCATTTGAGGGCTACACCTTC
TRBJ1-2	TRBV4-1	NA	few	CASSQSRQNYNYGYTF	TGCGCCAGCAGCCAATCCAGACAGAACTACAACTATGGCTACACCTTC
TRBJ1-1	TRBV11-2	NA	few	CASSNKQVAEAFF	TGTGCCAGCAGCAATAAACAGGTGGCTGAAGCTTTCTTT
TRBJ1-2	TRBV28	TRBD1	NA	CASSPTGTGKGVGVGYTF	TGTGCCAGCAGTCCAACGGGGACAGGGAAGGGAGTGGGGGTAGGCTACACCTTC
TRBJ1-4	TRBV5-1	NA	NA	CASSSGISNEKLFF	TGCGCCAGCAGCTCAGGAATTAGCAATGAAAAACTGTTTTTT
TRBJ2-7	TRBV20-1	NA	few	CSASYEQYF	TGCAGTGCCTCCTACGAGCAGTACTTC
TRBJ1-6	TRBV5-4	TRBD1	NA	CASSLPGQGYNSPLHF	TGTGCCAGCAGCTTGCCGGGACAGGGCTATAATTCACCCCTCCACTTT
TRBJ1-4	TRBV5-1	TRBD1	NA	CASSAGTGVEKLFF	TGCGCCAGCAGCGCGGGGACAGGGGTCGAAAAACTGTTTTTT
TRBJ1-2	TRBV28	NA	NA	CASRSPTQGNGYTF	TGTGCCAGCAGATCCCCAACACAGGGTAATGGCTACACCTTC